This T cell receptor (beta chain) was retrieved from a study of neoadjuvant anti-PD-1 for oral cavity cancer. Regarding the study as a whole: Larger post-treatment preexisting tumor clones tracked with greater tumor shrinkage.

In its sample, this clone was seen a few times. The target antigen is unknown. The CDR3 spans 16 residues. CDR1 is MNHNY and CDR2 is SVGAGI in the germline V gene (reference sequence). The ends were cut back, 0 bases at V and 0 bases at J, with 6 bases in the middle. Here immunoSEQ multiplex PCR was the method, and the copy in TCRdb shows in-frame clones only, minus some. The profile covers about 23,000 clones, with 25% to 30% appearing a single time and about 15% taken by the ten largest. The time point denotes: after neoadjuvant nivolumab, at surgical resection. Patients had newly diagnosed, untreated stage II-IVA oral cavity squamous cell carcinoma.

Sequenced material: tumor tissue, taken after nivolumab (anti-PD-1) treatment. The receptor was isolated from a person between 40 and 85 years old with oral cavity squamous cell carcinoma. The rearrangement uses TRBV6-6 and TRBJ2-6; D ambiguous. The CDR3 loop is CASSYSPYSGANVLTF. CDR3 DNA: TGTGCCAGCAGTTACTCACCGTACTCTGGGGCCAACGTCCTGACTTTC.